The next 9 T cell receptor beta chains were all read from a single sample in a study of radiotherapy plus CTLA-4 blockade in lung cancer. Here immunoSEQ multiplex PCR was the method, and the copy in TCRdb shows in-frame clones only, minus some. The data hold 64,000 or so clones, with 72% observed a single time. The sample consisted of peripheral blood, taken from a patient treated with radiotherapy plus ipilimumab. The source is a human donor with non-small cell lung cancer whose response to radiotherapy plus ipilimumab could not be evaluated.

The chain recombines TRBV5-6 with TRBJ1-5, with D possibly matching TRBD1 (5 bases). Germline CDR1 reads SGHDT; CDR2 reads YYEEEE. V was cut by 1 base and J by 4 bases, with 12 bases left in between. CDR3 length: 15 amino acids. CDR3 nucleotides: TGTGCCAGCAGCTTGTTTTCGGCAGGGAATCAGCCCCAGCATTTT. Translation gives CASSLFSAGNQPQHF.

The chain combines TRBV5-1 with TRBJ2-5; tentatively, D is TRBD2 (5 bases). V dropped 1 base and J dropped 5 bases, with 15 bases sitting between them. Germline V gene lookup returns CDR1 SGHRS and CDR2 YFSETQ. This CDR3 spans 15 amino acids. The DNA of the CDR3 is TGCGCCAGCAGCTTGAGGGTCGAGGGTTCTGAGACCCAGTACTTC. Its protein product is CASSLRVEGSETQYF.

This clone was observed once. The chain is built from TRBV7-2 and TRBJ2-4; tentative D call: TRBD2 (6 bases). CDR1 is SGHTA and CDR2 is FQGNSA in the germline V gene. The length of the CDR3 is 17 residues. The V end lost 3 bases, the J end lost 3 bases, and 18 bases lay between the germline ends. The CDR3 DNA follows: TGTGCCAGCAGCTTCTCAGGGCTCTTGGGGGGCAAAAACATTCAGTACTTC. Its translation is CASSFSGLLGGKNIQYF. The full variable domain, rest sourced from reference TRBV7-2 and TRBJ2-4, is GAGVSQSPSNKVTEKGKDVELRCDPISGHTALYWYRQSLGQGLEFLIYFQGNSAPDKSGLPSDRFSAERTGGSVSTLTIQRTQQEDSAVYLCASSFSGLLGGKNIQYFGAGTRLSVL.

The chain links TRBV7-9 to TRBJ2-3, with 9 bases that match TRBD1. V lost 5 bases to trimming and J lost 0 bases; unmatched junction nucleotides: 6. CDR1 is SEHNR and CDR2 is FQNEAQ in the germline V gene (reference sequence). CDR3 length equals 16 residues. The CDR3 sequence is CASSQTGGWSTDTQYF. The CDR3 nucleotides are TGTGCCAGCAGCCAGACAGGGGGATGGAGCACAGATACGCAGTATTTT.

The chain carries TRBV6-1 and TRBJ1-6; tentatively, D is TRBD1 (6 bases). Germline values: CDR1 MNHNS, CDR2 SASEGT. The CDR3 is made up of 16 amino acids. With 0 bases removed from V and 11 bases from J, the gap between germline ends came to 17 bases. The chain's CDR3 is CASSEAPIQGQAPLHF. The CDR3 bases are TGTGCCAGCAGTGAAGCCCCCATACAGGGCCAGGCACCCCTCCACTTT.

A few counts support this clone. The J gene is TRBJ2-5, the V gene TRBV6-5, with 8 bases that match TRBD1. V was pared by 4 bases and J by 4 bases, with 5 bases of the junction left unmatched. The germline CDR1 and CDR2 sequences are MNHEY and SVGAGI. CDR3 length: 14 amino acids. The chain's CDR3 is CASSSQGTGETQYF. The CDR3 nucleotides are TGTGCCAGCAGTTCCCAGGGGACAGGAGAGACCCAGTACTTC.

About this clone itself: This CDR3 is missing its conserved last phenylalanine or tryptophan, likely due to a read error. The DNA is left out, because the CDR3 cannot be placed on it with certainty; the CDR3 is given as TCRdb lists it. V gene TRBV6-5 combines with J gene TRBJ1-1; the table's TRBD1 call for D was not verified on the DNA. Per germline, CDR1 MNHEY and CDR2 SVGAGI. The CDR3 totals 13 residues, both ends included. CDR3 sequence: CASSERNGQGVSV.

In its sample, this clone was seen once. Other DNA variants within this sample encode the same CDR3. The chain is built from TRBV4-1 and TRBJ2-5, with 9 bases aligning to TRBD2. Germline V gives CDR1 MGHRA, CDR2 YSYEKL. J was trimmed by 5 bases and V by 0 bases; bases with no gene match: 7. The CDR3 has 16 residues. As DNA, the CDR3 is TGCGCCAGCAGCCAAGATCCGGGACTAGCCGGTGAGACCCAGTACTTC. Translated, it gives CASSQDPGLAGETQYF.

V usage is TRBV5-1 and J usage is TRBJ1-2, with D possibly being TRBD1 (6 bases). Looked up from germline, CDR1 is SGHRS and CDR2 is YFSETQ. CDR3 length equals 14 residues. Trimming left V 0 bases short and J 7 bases short, with 13 bases between. The CDR3: CASSLGGGSSGYTF. CDR3 bases: TGCGCCAGCAGCTTGGGGGGGGGCTCATCTGGCTACACCTTC.